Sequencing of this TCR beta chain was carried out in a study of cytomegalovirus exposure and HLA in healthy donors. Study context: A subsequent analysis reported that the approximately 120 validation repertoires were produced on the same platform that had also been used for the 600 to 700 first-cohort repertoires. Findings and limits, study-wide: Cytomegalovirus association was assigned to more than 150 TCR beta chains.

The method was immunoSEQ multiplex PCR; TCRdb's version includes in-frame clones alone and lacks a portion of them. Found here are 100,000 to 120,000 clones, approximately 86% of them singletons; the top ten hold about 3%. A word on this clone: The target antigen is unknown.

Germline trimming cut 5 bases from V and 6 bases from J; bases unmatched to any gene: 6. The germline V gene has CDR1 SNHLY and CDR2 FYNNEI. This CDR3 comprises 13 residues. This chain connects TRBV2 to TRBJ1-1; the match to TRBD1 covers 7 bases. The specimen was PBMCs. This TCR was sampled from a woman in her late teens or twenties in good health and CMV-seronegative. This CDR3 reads CASSLTGKPEAFF. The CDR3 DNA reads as TGTGCCAGCAGTCTGACAGGGAAGCCTGAAGCTTTCTTT.